This TCR beta chain was captured in a study of blood T cell repertoires in COVID-19 (dated by TCRdb to about 2020). Looking at the study overall: Samples covering the acute and convalescent phases of COVID-19 were provided by collaborators in the United States, Italy and Spain. The material from the prospective study consisted of cDNA or gDNA derived from T cells, B-cell-depleted T cells, or PBMCs. The dataset comprised deeply sampled blood TCRbeta repertoires from subjects exposed to, actively infected with, or recovered from COVID-19. The repertoires were released in a freely available public database meant as a resource for research on the immune response to SARS-CoV-2. The samples were drawn from two sources: the first 160 participants of the ongoing ImmuneRACE study, and 1,254 subjects contributed by 6 global collaborators. The sample metadata nearly always contained a de-identified subject ID, COVID-19 status, age in years and sex. Where available, HLA class I and class II types were obtained from metadata supplied by the sample provider rather than from assay-based typing. Results and caveats for the whole study, not just this receptor: How much clinical and demographic metadata was included differed by source and by participant, and the metadata was provided uncurated.

Trimming takes 3 bases from V and 0 bases from J, and the germline ends sit 27 bases apart. The CDR1 and CDR2 encoded by the germline V gene are SGDLS and YYNGEE. The CDR3 sequence holds 20 residues, the cysteine and phenylalanine included. The entry retains the CDR3 DNA only, 60 bases that are in frame from base 1. TCRbeta CDR3 regions were amplified from genomic DNA using the immunoSEQ Assay, a bias-controlled multiplex PCR. The published analysis was carried out like this. Within the assay, amplification of reference gene primers was used to estimate how many nucleated cells each sample contained. To quantify the absolute abundance of each unique TCRbeta CDR3 rearrangement, sequence reads were collapsed and filtered. For each sample, productive Simpson clonality was calculated as the square root of Simpson's diversity index over productive rearrangements. The table was pulled from immuneACCESS by TCRdb, which kept in-frame rearrangements only. Such tables lose some clones; where checked, under half of the loss comes from unresolved V genes, and the rest has no known cause. V and J calls and clone size are as listed in that table; D and trimming were resolved from the DNA. The sample table lists under 250,000 clones, over 70% of them with a count of one. The ten most abundant clones make up more than 8% of the sample.

With respect to this clone: What this receptor recognizes is not known. No base qualities exist here, and no much larger clone lies one base off it.

Each collaborating institution followed its own protocols to collect whole blood in K2EDTA tubes. For TCRbeta analysis, collaborators shipped samples as frozen whole blood, isolated PBMCs, or DNA extracted from either of those sample types. The source of this sequence is a woman aged 50 to 60 with acute or convalescent COVID-19. The sample consisted of peripheral blood. The rearrangement joined TRBV9 to TRBJ1-1, with a tentative D gene TRBD1 over 6 matching bases. The sequence in DNA is TGTGCCAGCAGCGCGCGTGGGACCAGGGGACGGTGGTCCATGAACACTGAAGCTTTCTTT. This codes for CASSARGTRGRWSMNTEAFF. When the CDR3 is completed using the reference TRBV9 and TRBJ1-1 genes on either side, the full variable domain is DSGVTQTPKHLITATGQRVTLRCSPRSGDLSVYWYQQSLDQGLQFLIQYYNGEERAKGNILERFSAQQFPDLHSELNLSSLELGDSALYFCASSARGTRGRWSMNTEAFFGQGTRLTVV.